This TCR beta chain was identified during a study of T cell changes during pregnancy in multiple sclerosis. The CDR3 is 16 amino acids. Germline values: CDR1 SEHNR, CDR2 FQNEAQ (reference sequence). V was trimmed by 5 bases and J by 4 bases, leaving 18 bases between them. Clones were sequenced by immunoSEQ multiplex PCR, and TCRdb holds only the in-frame ones, with some missing. The repertoire holds approximately 70,000 clones, with roughly 90% as singletons. The TCR sequence derives from a female donor in good health, enrolled as a control in a pregnancy study. The sample consisted of peripheral blood, taken in the first trimester of pregnancy. This chain links TRBV7-9 with TRBJ2-1; TRBD1 might be the D (5 bases). CDR3 sequence reads: CASSLRRRADYNEQFF. CDR3 in DNA: TGTGCCAGCAGCCTTCGCCGCAGGGCAGATTACAATGAGCAGTTCTTC.